The rows below give T cell receptor beta chains drawn from one sample of a study of blood T cell repertoires in COVID-19. Only in-frame clones appear in the TCRdb table, and some are missing; sequencing was by immunoSEQ multiplex PCR. Of hundreds of thousands of clones detected, around 87% appear once; the ten largest clones hold around 2%. Sequencing input: PBMCs or T cells enriched from blood (not recorded which). The receptors were sampled from a man aged 40-49 years in a cohort exposed to, infected with or recovered from COVID-19 (not recorded which). Each CDR3 is given with its conserved first and last residue. The D gene is left open where the match is weak. Clone size is given for some rows only: seen once, a few or many times, or a class if the clone is expanded.

v_gene	j_gene	d_gene	abundance	CDR3nt	CDR3aa
TRBV19	TRBJ1-3	-	-	TGTGCAGGGAGCTCTGGAAACACCATATATTTT	CAGSSGNTIYF
TRBV9	TRBJ1-1	-	-	TGTGCCAGCAGCCTCGGACAGCCGAACACTGAAGCTTTCTTT	CASSLGQPNTEAFF
TRBV20-1	TRBJ1-2	-	-	TGCAGTGCGGCCAGGGTGGATGGCTACACCTTC	CSAARVDGYTF
TRBV5-5	TRBJ2-7	TRBD1	-	TGTGCCAGCAGCTTGGCGGGACAGAAGCCTATGGACGAGCAGTACTTC	CASSLAGQKPMDEQYF
TRBV6-4	TRBJ2-2	TRBD2	-	TGTGCCAGCAGCCCAGCGGGAGCGGCCACCGGGGAGCTGTTTTTT	CASSPAGAATGELFF
TRBV7-9	TRBJ2-7	-	-	TGTGCCAGCAGACAAGTACAGGGTAGGCAGTACTTC	CASRQVQGRQYF
TRBV30	TRBJ2-3	-	-	TGTGCCTGGAGGAGGGCGGGAGATACGCAGTATTTT	CAWRRAGDTQYF
TRBV5-1	TRBJ1-4	TRBD1	-	TGCGCCAGCAGCCCCATGGAGGGGGCGGGAAAACTGTTTTTT	CASSPMEGAGKLFF
TRBV2	TRBJ2-3	TRBD2	once	TGTGCCGGCGGAACCGGACTAGCGGCCACAGATACGCAGTATTTT	CAGGTGLAATDTQYF
TRBV30	TRBJ2-4	-	-	TGTGCCTGGAGTGTAAGGGGGAGGGTATCCGGAAACATTCAGTACTTC	CAWSVRGRVSGNIQYF
TRBV6-2/TRBV6-3	TRBJ1-5	TRBD1	-	TGTGCCAGCAGTTACCTCTCGACAGGGGCCAATCAGCCCCAGCATTTT	CASSYLSTGANQPQHF
TRBV28	TRBJ2-7	-	-	TGTGCCAGCAGTTTAGGAGGGGACTCCTACGAGCAGTACTTC	CASSLGGDSYEQYF
TRBV5-1	TRBJ2-2	-	-	TGCGCCAGCAGCTTGAGCGGGTTGTCGTCCGGGGAGCTGTTTTTT	CASSLSGLSSGELFF
TRBV3-1/TRBV3-2	TRBJ2-7	-	-	TGTGCCAGCAGCCAAGGAGGGCTCGAGCAGTACTTC	CASSQGGLEQYF
TRBV5-4	TRBJ1-1	-	-	TGTGCCAGCAGCCTACAGAGGGCCCCAACTGAAGCTTTCTTT	CASSLQRAPTEAFF
TRBV7-2	TRBJ2-3	TRBD2	-	TGTGCCAGCAGCCTAACGGGAGGACTTGCAGATACGCAGTATTTT	CASSLTGGLADTQYF
TRBV7-6	TRBJ2-7	-	-	TGTGCCAGCAGTTCCGGACAGTACTACGAGCAGTACTTC	CASSSGQYYEQYF
TRBV10-3	TRBJ1-6	TRBD1	-	TGTGCCATCAGTGACCCGGGGACAGAGTTGAATTCACCCCTCCACTTT	CAISDPGTELNSPLHF
TRBV18	TRBJ1-4	TRBD1	-	TGTGCCAGCTCTCCCGGGACAGGGGGAAATGAAAAACTGTTTTTT	CASSPGTGGNEKLFF
TRBV28	TRBJ1-2	TRBD1	-	TGTGCCATCGACCCGGGACAGGGTTATGGCTACACCTTC	CAIDPGQGYGYTF
TRBV7-2	TRBJ2-3	-	-	TGTGCCAGCAGCTCGGGGGGCAGGGGAGGTCCAGATACGCAGTATTTT	CASSSGGRGGPDTQYF
TRBV7-3	TRBJ2-5	-	-	TGTGCCAGCAGCTTGGAGGTCCAAGAGACCCAGTACTTC	CASSLEVQETQYF
TRBV7-8	TRBJ1-5	-	-	TGTGCCAGCAGCTTATCCTGGGAGGGTTGGGATTTTCAGCCCCAGCATTTT	CASSLSWEGWDFQPQHF
TRBV11-3	TRBJ2-2	TRBD2	few	TGTGCCAGCAGCCGTCACTCCGGGACTAGCACCGGGGAGCTGTTTTTT	CASSRHSGTSTGELFF
TRBV27	TRBJ2-7	TRBD1	-	TGTGCCAGCAGTAAATCCGGGACAGGGACCCTCTACGAGCAGTACTTC	CASSKSGTGTLYEQYF
TRBV2	TRBJ2-7	TRBD2	-	TGTGCCAGCAAAGGGACTAGCGGGAGATCCTACGAGCAGTACTTC	CASKGTSGRSYEQYF
TRBV3-1/TRBV3-2	TRBJ1-4	TRBD1	-	TGTGCCAGCAGCCAAGAGGGACAGGGGGCGGCTGAAAAACTGTTTTTT	CASSQEGQGAAEKLFF
TRBV5-4	TRBJ2-5	TRBD1	-	TGTGCCAGCAGCCCCGACAGGGGTGGAAAGACCCAGTACTTC	CASSPDRGGKTQYF
TRBV5-6	TRBJ2-3	TRBD1	-	TGTGCCAGCAGCTCCGGGACAGGGGGTTTAACAGATACGCAGTATTTT	CASSSGTGGLTDTQYF
TRBV19	TRBJ1-1	-	-	TGTGCCAGTATGATTCGGGCAGGGGCTATATTAGGCACTGAAGCTTTCTTT	CASMIRAGAILGTEAFF
TRBV27	TRBJ1-1	-	-	TGTGCCAGCAGTTTAATGCCAGGGCGCACTGAAGCTTTCTTT	CASSLMPGRTEAFF
TRBV5-4	TRBJ1-2	-	-	TGTGCCAGCCGCGACAACCAGGGTGGCTACACCTTC	CASRDNQGGYTF
TRBV29-1	TRBJ2-7	TRBD1	-	TGCAGCGCCCGATCGGACAGGGGGCTCGAGCAGTACTTC	CSARSDRGLEQYF
TRBV7-9	TRBJ2-7	-	few	TGTGCCAGCAGCCAGCGACCCGAGGGCGAGCAGTACTTC	CASSQRPEGEQYF
TRBV6-5	TRBJ2-1	TRBD1	-	TGTGCCAGCAGTTTCCCGGGACAGGGGGGGAATGAGCAGTTCTTC	CASSFPGQGGNEQFF
TRBV12-2	TRBJ1-5	-	-	TGTGCAAGTCGCTTAGCGCGGGAGGCGCGGGGCCAGCCCCAGCATTTT	CASRLAREARGQPQHF
TRBV12-3/TRBV12-4	TRBJ2-2	-	-	TGTGCCAGCACCCCTGACATGGCCGGGGAGCTGTTTTTT	CASTPDMAGELFF
TRBV7-9	TRBJ1-2	-	-	TGTGCCAGCAGCTTAGCGTCGGGGGGGAAAGGCTACACCTTC	CASSLASGGKGYTF
TRBV5-4	TRBJ2-7	TRBD2	-	TGTGCCAGCAGCGGAGGACTAGCGGGAGATTCCTACGAGCAGTACTTC	CASSGGLAGDSYEQYF
TRBV6-5	TRBJ1-5	TRBD1	-	TGTGCCAGCAGTCAGACAGGGGGCTCGGGTCAGCCCCAGCATTTT	CASSQTGGSGQPQHF
TRBV9	TRBJ2-5	-	-	TGTGCCAGCAGCGTAGCCCAGTCGGAGACCCAGTACTTC	CASSVAQSETQYF
TRBV7-9	TRBJ1-2	-	-	TGTGCCAGCATACAGCCCCCGGACAGCTATGGCTACACCTTC	CASIQPPDSYGYTF
TRBV19	TRBJ2-7	TRBD2	-	TGTGCCAGTAGTATAGATCCACCGGGAAGCGGGAGAGTCGAGCAGTACTTC	CASSIDPPGSGRVEQYF
TRBV7-9	TRBJ1-1	-	-	TGTGCCAGCACCCTAAGGGGGGGGTCGGAGAACACTGAAGCTTTCTTT	CASTLRGGSENTEAFF
TRBV24-1	TRBJ2-5	-	-	TGTGCCACCAGTGATTTGACAGGCTTCCGAGAGACCCAGTACTTC	CATSDLTGFRETQYF